These T cell receptor beta chains were read from a single sample in a study of cytomegalovirus exposure and HLA in healthy donors. The method was immunoSEQ multiplex PCR; TCRdb's version includes in-frame clones alone and lacks a portion of them. The sample holds around 190,000 clones, almost 80% seen once. The sequencing sample was made of PBMCs. These receptors came from a young woman in good health and CMV-seronegative. Each CDR3 is given with its conserved first and last residue. The order of the fields is D gene, V gene, J gene, clone size, CDR3 length, CDR3 DNA, CDR3 protein. D genes are given only for firm matches. Clone size, where shown, is once, few, many, or a class for clones that have expanded.

d_gene: .
v_gene: TRBV5-1
j_gene: TRBJ2-1
abundance: .
len: 16
CDR3nt: TGCGCCAGCAGCTATTTAGGAACGGGGTTCTACAATGAGCAGTTCTTC
CDR3aa: CASSYLGTGFYNEQFF

d_gene: .
v_gene: TRBV19
j_gene: TRBJ1-5
abundance: .
len: 14
CDR3nt: TGTGCCAGCGAGGGTCGGGGGGCGGGACAGCCCCAGCATTTT
CDR3aa: CASEGRGAGQPQHF

d_gene: .
v_gene: TRBV5-1
j_gene: TRBJ1-4
abundance: few
len: 16
CDR3nt: TGCGCCAGCAGCGAACGTGACAGGTCGACTAATGAAAAACTGTTTTTT
CDR3aa: CASSERDRSTNEKLFF

d_gene: TRBD2
v_gene: TRBV9
j_gene: TRBJ2-1
abundance: .
len: 14
CDR3nt: TGTGCCAGCAATGAGGCGGGAGTCCCCAATGAGCAGTTCTTC
CDR3aa: CASNEAGVPNEQFF

d_gene: .
v_gene: TRBV9
j_gene: TRBJ1-1
abundance: .
len: 14
CDR3nt: TGTGCCAGCAGCCTATGGGAAAGGGGGACTGAAGCTTTCTTT
CDR3aa: CASSLWERGTEAFF

d_gene: TRBD1
v_gene: TRBV29-1
j_gene: TRBJ1-2
abundance: .
len: 13
CDR3nt: TGCAGCGTGGGGACAGGGAAAGGCTATGGCTACACCTTC
CDR3aa: CSVGTGKGYGYTF

d_gene: TRBD1
v_gene: TRBV7-8
j_gene: TRBJ2-7
abundance: .
len: 15
CDR3nt: TGTGCCAGCAGCCCGGACAGGGGGGGACCCTACGAGCAGTACTTC
CDR3aa: CASSPDRGGPYEQYF

d_gene: TRBD2
v_gene: TRBV19
j_gene: TRBJ2-5
abundance: few
len: 14
CDR3nt: TGTGCCAGTAGTATACCTAGCGGGAGAGAGACCCAGTACTTC
CDR3aa: CASSIPSGRETQYF

d_gene: .
v_gene: TRBV9
j_gene: TRBJ2-3
abundance: .
len: 15
CDR3nt: TGTGCCAGCAGCTTACAGGGACGGGGCACAGATACGCAGTATTTT
CDR3aa: CASSLQGRGTDTQYF

d_gene: .
v_gene: TRBV6-5
j_gene: TRBJ2-7
abundance: .
len: 14
CDR3nt: TGTGCCAGCAGTTACACTGCCATAAATGACGAGCAGTACTTC
CDR3aa: CASSYTAINDEQYF

d_gene: .
v_gene: TRBV19
j_gene: TRBJ2-5
abundance: .
len: 13
CDR3nt: TGTGCCAGTAGTATCGACAGTGGGGAGACCCAGTACTTC
CDR3aa: CASSIDSGETQYF

d_gene: .
v_gene: TRBV28
j_gene: TRBJ1-4
abundance: .
len: 15
CDR3nt: TGTGCCAGCAAATTTCAGGGGAAGGATAATGAAAAACTGTTTTTT
CDR3aa: CASKFQGKDNEKLFF

d_gene: .
v_gene: TRBV25-1
j_gene: TRBJ1-4
abundance: .
len: 14
CDR3nt: TGTGCCAGCAGTGAATTGGCAGATTTTGAAAAACTGTTTTTT
CDR3aa: CASSELADFEKLFF

d_gene: .
v_gene: TRBV4-2
j_gene: TRBJ1-2
abundance: .
len: 15
CDR3nt: TGTGCCAGCAGCCAAGACGGGGGTAAAAACTATGGCTACACCTTC
CDR3aa: CASSQDGGKNYGYTF

d_gene: TRBD2
v_gene: TRBV19
j_gene: TRBJ2-1
abundance: .
len: 16
CDR3nt: TGTGCCAGTAGTATCCGCGGGGGGCCCTCCTACAATGAGCAGTTCTTC
CDR3aa: CASSIRGGPSYNEQFF

d_gene: .
v_gene: TRBV25-1
j_gene: TRBJ1-1
abundance: .
len: 13
CDR3nt: TGTGCCAGCAGTCCCGCCGGGAACACTGAAGCTTTCTTT
CDR3aa: CASSPAGNTEAFF

d_gene: TRBD2
v_gene: TRBV27
j_gene: TRBJ2-3
abundance: .
len: 21
CDR3nt: TGTGCCAGCAGTCCACGACCGGGACTAGCGGGAGGGGGGAAAAGCACAGATACGCAGTATTTT
CDR3aa: CASSPRPGLAGGGKSTDTQYF

d_gene: .
v_gene: TRBV28
j_gene: TRBJ2-1
abundance: .
len: 16
CDR3nt: TGTGCCAGCAGTCCAGCCACTTGGAGCTCCTACAATGAGCAGTTCTTC
CDR3aa: CASSPATWSSYNEQFF

d_gene: .
v_gene: TRBV7-9
j_gene: TRBJ1-1
abundance: .
len: 13
CDR3nt: TGTTCCAGCAGCGCGACAGTGAACACTGAAGCTTTCTTT
CDR3aa: CSSSATVNTEAFF

d_gene: .
v_gene: TRBV11-2
j_gene: TRBJ1-1
abundance: .
len: 15
CDR3nt: TGTGCCAGCCGACTAAACTCGGTCGGGGGCACTGAAGCTTTCTTT
CDR3aa: CASRLNSVGGTEAFF

d_gene: .
v_gene: TRBV20-1
j_gene: TRBJ1-1
abundance: .
len: 11
CDR3nt: TGCAGTGCTAGCGGGGGGTACAAAGCTTTCTTT
CDR3aa: CSASGGYKAFF

d_gene: .
v_gene: TRBV25-1
j_gene: TRBJ1-4
abundance: once
len: 16
CDR3nt: TGTGCCAGCAGTGAGGGGGCCGCTGCAACTAATGAAAAACTGTTTTTT
CDR3aa: CASSEGAAATNEKLFF

d_gene: TRBD1
v_gene: TRBV7-6
j_gene: TRBJ2-7
abundance: .
len: 13
CDR3nt: TGTGCCAGCAGCCCGGGACAGGGGTACGAGCAGTACTTC
CDR3aa: CASSPGQGYEQYF

d_gene: .
v_gene: TRBV9
j_gene: TRBJ1-2
abundance: .
len: 14
CDR3nt: TGTGCCAGCAGCTCTTGGGGGGGCGAAGGTGGCTACACCTTC
CDR3aa: CASSSWGGEGGYTF

d_gene: .
v_gene: TRBV14
j_gene: TRBJ2-5
abundance: .
len: 16
CDR3nt: TGTGCCAGCAGCCCAGGGGACCGCAATTTGCAAGAGACCCAGTACTTC
CDR3aa: CASSPGDRNLQETQYF

d_gene: TRBD2
v_gene: TRBV4-3
j_gene: TRBJ2-7
abundance: .
len: 16
CDR3nt: TGCGCCAGCAGCCAAGAGCTAGCGGGAGGGGTTAACGAGCAGTACTTC
CDR3aa: CASSQELAGGVNEQYF

d_gene: .
v_gene: TRBV29-1
j_gene: TRBJ2-1
abundance: once
len: 13
CDR3nt: TGCAGCGCCGGACTCAGCTCCTACAATGAGCAGTTCTTC
CDR3aa: CSAGLSSYNEQFF

d_gene: .
v_gene: TRBV19
j_gene: TRBJ2-6
abundance: .
len: 14
CDR3nt: TGTGCCAGTACTAAGAGCTCTGGGGCCAACGTCCTGACTTTC
CDR3aa: CASTKSSGANVLTF

d_gene: .
v_gene: TRBV25-1
j_gene: TRBJ2-7
abundance: few
len: 16
CDR3nt: TGTGCCAGCAGCGAACTCCTAGGAATCAGCTCCTACGAGCAGTACTTC
CDR3aa: CASSELLGISSYEQYF

d_gene: TRBD1
v_gene: TRBV7-9
j_gene: TRBJ1-3
abundance: .
len: 16
CDR3nt: TGTGCCAGCAGTAATTCAGGGGGTTCCTCTGGAAACACCATATATTTT
CDR3aa: CASSNSGGSSGNTIYF

d_gene: .
v_gene: TRBV5-1
j_gene: TRBJ1-3
abundance: once
len: 14
CDR3nt: TGCGCCAGCAGCTTGGATGGCAGGGGAAACACCATATATTTT
CDR3aa: CASSLDGRGNTIYF

d_gene: .
v_gene: TRBV19
j_gene: TRBJ1-1
abundance: .
len: 14
CDR3nt: TGTGCCAGTAGTATCGGAGGGAGCTACACTGAAGCTTTCTTT
CDR3aa: CASSIGGSYTEAFF

d_gene: .
v_gene: TRBV28
j_gene: TRBJ2-5
abundance: .
len: 13
CDR3nt: TGTGCCAGCAGTTTATGGGCCGAAGAGACCCAGTACTTC
CDR3aa: CASSLWAEETQYF

d_gene: TRBD1
v_gene: TRBV28
j_gene: TRBJ1-1
abundance: .
len: 14
CDR3nt: TGTGCCAGCATTGGACCGGGACAGGGCACTGAAGCTTTCTTT
CDR3aa: CASIGPGQGTEAFF

d_gene: TRBD1
v_gene: TRBV4-2
j_gene: TRBJ1-5
abundance: .
len: 15
CDR3nt: TGTGCCAGCAGGCAGACGGGACAGCTCAATCAGCCCCAGCATTTT
CDR3aa: CASRQTGQLNQPQHF

d_gene: .
v_gene: TRBV7-8
j_gene: TRBJ1-1
abundance: once
len: 14
CDR3nt: TGTGCCAGCAGCTTAGGGGGTGGAGGCACTGAAGCTTTCTTT
CDR3aa: CASSLGGGGTEAFF

d_gene: .
v_gene: TRBV10-3
j_gene: TRBJ1-5
abundance: .
len: 13
CDR3nt: TGTGCCATCAGTGATAGTGGGAGACAGCCCCAGCATTTT
CDR3aa: CAISDSGRQPQHF

d_gene: TRBD2
v_gene: TRBV13
j_gene: TRBJ2-3
abundance: .
len: 16
CDR3nt: TGTGCCAGCAGCAGTAGCGGGGGGGCGAGGACAGATACGCAGTATTTT
CDR3aa: CASSSSGGARTDTQYF